Given below is one T cell receptor (beta chain) in context. Sequencing used immunoSEQ multiplex PCR; TCRdb keeps in-frame clones, though not all of them. The repertoire includes more than 25,000 clones, around 82% of them detected once, and roughly 12% sits in the top ten. These data come from a study of OX40 agonist ivuxolimab in advanced cancers. Overall study context: Ivuxolimab, an antibody acting as an agonist of OX40 (CD134), was used to treat patients. Prior therapy, whether anti-PD-1, anti-PD-L1 or anti-CTLA-4, was allowed, and roughly 40% had some.

Patients were ineligible given autoimmune disease history or systemic immunosuppression. The receptor was derived from an adult with an advanced solid tumor such as melanoma, head and neck, liver or kidney cancer. This material consisted of CD4+ or CD8+ T cells sorted from blood, taken in a trial of the OX40 agonist ivuxolimab.

CDR3: CASSFGTTGELFF. DNA for the CDR3: TGTGCCAGCAGCTTTGGGACCACCGGGGAGCTGTTTTTT. The V and J genes are TRBV5-4 and TRBJ2-2, with D possibly being TRBD1 or TRBD2 (5 bases each). V lost 2 bases and J 4 bases, leaving 6 bases between the germline ends. The CDR3 extends over 13 amino acids. Per germline, CDR1 SGHNT and CDR2 YYREEE (reference sequence).